This T cell receptor (beta chain) stems from a study of blood T cell repertoires in COVID-19. Study context: Samples of COVID-19 (acute and convalescent) were obtained from the United States, Italy and Spain.

In the original processing: How many nucleated cells were present was estimated from reference gene primer amplification. Assay used: immunoSEQ multiplex PCR; TCRdb lists only in-frame clones, some missing. Clone size and the V and J calls come from that table; the DNA yielded D and trimming. The sample lists more than 50,000 clones, 75% to 90% occurring once. In germline, CDR1 is SGHVS, CDR2 FQNEAQ. CDR3 size: 16 residues. The V and J ends lost 2 bases and 0 bases respectively, with 11 bases between them. The V call is TRBV7-8, the J call TRBJ1-5; the D gene is possibly TRBD1 (6 bases). Sequencing was done on a sample of peripheral blood. The clonotype comes from a man in his sixties with active COVID-19. The CDR3 region is CASSLRAQGSNQPQHF. CDR3 bases: TGTGCCAGCAGCTTACGGGCACAGGGTAGCAATCAGCCCCAGCATTTT. The entire variable domain, with the rest obtained from reference TRBV7-8 and TRBJ1-5, is as follows: GAGVSQSPRYKVAKRGQDVALRCDPISGHVSLFWYQQALGQGPEFLTYFQNEAQLDKSGLPSDRFFAERPEGSVSTLKIQRTQQEDSAVYLCASSLRAQGSNQPQHFGDGTRLSIL.